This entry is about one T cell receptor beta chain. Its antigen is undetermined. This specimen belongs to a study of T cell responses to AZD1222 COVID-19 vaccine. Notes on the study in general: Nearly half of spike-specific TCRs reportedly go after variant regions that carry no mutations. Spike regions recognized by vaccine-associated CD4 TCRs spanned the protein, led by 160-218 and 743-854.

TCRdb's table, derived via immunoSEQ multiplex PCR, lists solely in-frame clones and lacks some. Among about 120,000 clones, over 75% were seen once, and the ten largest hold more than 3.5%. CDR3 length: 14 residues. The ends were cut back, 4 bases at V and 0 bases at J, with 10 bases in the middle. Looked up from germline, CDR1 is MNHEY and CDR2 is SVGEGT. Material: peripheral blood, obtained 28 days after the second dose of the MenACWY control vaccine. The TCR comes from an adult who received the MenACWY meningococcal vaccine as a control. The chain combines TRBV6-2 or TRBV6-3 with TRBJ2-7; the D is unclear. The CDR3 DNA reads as TGTGCCAGCAGTTGGGGTTCCAGCTCCTACGAGCAGTACGTC. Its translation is CASSWGSSSYEQYV.